A single sample gave rise to the 14 T cell receptor beta chains below, sequenced in a study of early T cells in non-severe SARS-CoV-2 infection. TCRdb reprocessed the 5' RACE reads via MiXCR and lists one record per CDR3 protein. The profile shows 25,000 to 30,000 distinct CDR3 sequences, approximately 5.4% of them singletons. The specimen sequenced was whole blood. The receptors were gathered from an adult who was a healthcare worker with PCR-confirmed SARS-CoV-2 infection or an uninfected control (not recorded which).

This clonotype was observed many times. The gene calls are TRBV20-1 and TRBJ2-1; 15 positions match TRBD2. Per germline, CDR1 DFQATT and CDR2 SNEGSKA (reference sequence). This CDR3 contains 20 residues. V lost 0 bases and J lost 5; bases outside the gene matches: 14. For the CDR3, the DNA is TGCAGTGCTAGAGATCTGCTAGGACTAGCGGGAGGGCCGGTCGACAATGAGCAGTTCTTC. Protein: CSARDLLGLAGGPVDNEQFF.

This clonotype has just a few counts. The V and J genes are TRBV18 and TRBJ2-1; D is undetermined. The germline V gene encodes CDR1 KGHSH and CDR2 LQKENI. The CDR3 contains 13 residues. V gave up 0 bases and J gave up 9 bases, with 9 bases separating them. CDR3 sequence: CASSPPGGGEQFF. The CDR3, as DNA: TGTGCCAGCTCACCACCGGGCGGTGGTGAGCAGTTCTTC.

The chain uses TRBV7-6 and TRBJ2-3; 13 bases are shared with TRBD2. V gave up 5 bases and J gave up 0 bases; unmatched junction bases: 2. Germline-derived CDR1 and CDR2 are SGHVS and FNYEAQ. The CDR3 is made up of 16 amino acids. As DNA, the CDR3 is TGTGCCAGCAGCCTACTAGCGGGGGGGAGCACAGATACGCAGTATTTT. It translates to CASSLLAGGSTDTQYF.

This clonotype was recorded many times. The chain joins TRBV5-1 to TRBJ1-4; TRBD1 is a possible D gene (5 bases). This CDR3 is 14 amino acids long. Germline CDR1 is SGHRS and CDR2 is YFSETQ. Trimming took off 5 bases at V and 4 bases at J, with 12 bases between the two ends. The CDR3: CASRTAIDNEKLFF. CDR3 coding DNA: TGCGCCAGCAGGACAGCGATTGATAATGAAAAACTGTTTTTT.

This clonotype was recorded many times. The chain carries TRBV20-1 and TRBJ2-2, with TRBD2 matching over 8 bases. V shed 3 bases, J shed 4 bases, and the junction held 4 bases outside the gene matches. Germline V gives CDR1 DFQATT, CDR2 SNEGSKA (reference sequence). This CDR3 is 14 amino acids long. CDR3 in amino acids: CSASLAGITGELFF. CDR3 DNA: TGCAGTGCTAGTTTAGCGGGGATCACCGGGGAGCTGTTTTTT.

The chain recombines TRBV2 with TRBJ1-1; D not resolved. Germline CDR1 and CDR2: SNHLY and FYNNEI. This CDR3 spans 13 amino acids. With 7 bases removed from V and 6 bases from J, the gap between germline ends came to 15 bases. The CDR3 loop reads CASIPREVSEAFF. The CDR3 region has the DNA TGTGCCAGCATCCCGAGGGAGGTTTCTGAAGCTTTCTTT.

Many counts were recorded for this clonotype. The CDR3 DNA reads TGTGCCAGCAGCCGCGGGCCTTACACAGATACGCAGTATTTT. It is translated as CASSRGPYTDTQYF. The chain is built from TRBV7-6 and TRBJ2-3; D is possibly TRBD2 (5 bases). Germline V CDR1 and CDR2: SGHVS, FNYEAQ. V was shortened by 5 bases and J by 2 bases, with 11 bases between the two germline ends. The CDR3 covers 14 residues.

This clonotype was observed a few times. V usage is TRBV12-3 or TRBV12-4 and J usage is TRBJ2-3; 10 positions match TRBD2. V lost 4 bases and J lost 5; bases outside the gene matches: 9. This CDR3 has 16 residues. CDR3 bases: TGTGCCAGCAGTTCCGCAAGCGGGAGGGCCCGAGATACGCAGTATTTT. This sequence encodes CASSSASGRARDTQYF.

The table lists this clonotype with many counts. V gene TRBV18 combines with J gene TRBJ2-7; TRBD2 matches 14 bases. Germline V gene data show CDR1 as KGHSH and CDR2 as LQKENI. Trimming cost V 3 bases and J 5 bases; bases outside gene matches: 6. CDR3 length equals 16 residues. The CDR3 loop is CASSPGTSGGSHEQYF. The CDR3 nucleotides read TGTGCCAGCTCACCCGGGACTAGCGGGGGTTCCCACGAGCAGTACTTC.

This chain joins TRBV28 and TRBJ2-7; 8 bases map to TRBD2. The V segment lost 6 bases and the J segment 3 bases; nucleotides outside the gene matches: 10. Germline V gives CDR1 MDHEN, CDR2 SYDVKM. There are 15 residues in the CDR3. CDR3 nucleotides: TGTGCCAGCAGGGGGGGTACTAGCGGATACTACGAGCAGTACTTC. It codes for CASRGGTSGYYEQYF.

This clonotype was seen ten or more times. The J gene is TRBJ1-6, the V gene TRBV20-1, with D unresolved. Germline V gene lookup returns CDR1 DFQATT and CDR2 SNEGSKA (reference sequence). The CDR3 contains 12 residues. V shed 6 bases and J shed 9 bases, with 12 bases lying between them. The DNA of the CDR3 is TGCAGTGCCCGTTACCATAGTTCACCCCTCCACTTT. Its translation is CSARYHSSPLHF.

This clonotype came up many times. V usage is TRBV7-2 and J usage is TRBJ2-5, with a tentative D call TRBD2 (6 bases). CDR1 and CDR2 from the germline V gene are SGHTA and FQGNSA. The CDR3 extends over 15 amino acids. V lost 5 bases to trimming and J lost 2 bases, with 15 bases between them. The DNA of the CDR3 is TGTGCCAGCAGCCCCCGCGGTAGCGGACAAGAGACCCAGTACTTC. Translating it yields CASSPRGSGQETQYF.

A note on this clonotype: An end of the junction differs from the germline gene, which may be a read error. As DNA, the CDR3 is TGCGCCAGCAGCTTGGATAGTCTCCCCTCAAACCCAGGGCCTTTC. Its protein is CASSLDSLPSNPGPF. V usage is TRBV5-1 and J usage is TRBJ2-5; D is perhaps TRBD1 (5 bases). In germline, CDR1 is SGHRS, CDR2 YFSETQ. The CDR3 extends over 15 amino acids.

This clonotype was counted many times. CDR3 region: CASSPPVGANTGELFF. DNA of the CDR3: TGTGCCAGCTCACCACCTGTCGGGGCGAACACCGGGGAGCTGTTTTTT. V usage is TRBV18 and J usage is TRBJ2-2; D possibly corresponds to TRBD2 (5 bases). Germline V lookup: CDR1 KGHSH, CDR2 LQKENI. This CDR3 has 16 amino acids. V was trimmed by 0 bases and J by 0 bases, leaving 8 bases between them. The variable domain in full, completed from reference TRBV18 and TRBJ2-2, reads NAGVMQNPRHLVRRRGQEARLRCSPMKGHSHVYWYRQLPEEGLKFMVYLQKENIIDESGMPKERFSAEFPKEGPSILRIQQVVRGDSAAYFCASSPPVGANTGELFFGEGSRLTVL.